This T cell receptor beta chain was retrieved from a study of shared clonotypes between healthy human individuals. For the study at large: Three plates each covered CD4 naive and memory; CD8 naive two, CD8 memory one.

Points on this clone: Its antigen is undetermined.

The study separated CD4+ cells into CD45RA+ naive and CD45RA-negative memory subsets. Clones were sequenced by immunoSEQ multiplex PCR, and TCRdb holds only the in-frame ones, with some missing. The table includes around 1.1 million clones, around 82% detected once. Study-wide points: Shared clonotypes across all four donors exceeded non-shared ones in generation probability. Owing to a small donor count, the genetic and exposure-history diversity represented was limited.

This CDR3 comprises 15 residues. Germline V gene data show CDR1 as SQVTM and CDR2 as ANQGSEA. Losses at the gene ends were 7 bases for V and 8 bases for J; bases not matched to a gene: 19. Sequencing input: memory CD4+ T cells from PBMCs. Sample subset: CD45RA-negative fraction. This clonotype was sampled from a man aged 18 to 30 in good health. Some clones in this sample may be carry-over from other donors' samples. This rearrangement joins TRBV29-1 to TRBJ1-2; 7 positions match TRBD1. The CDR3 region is CSAIPIPTGVDGYTF. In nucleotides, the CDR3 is TGCAGCGCTATACCTATACCTACAGGGGTCGACGGCTACACCTTC.